This T cell receptor (beta chain) is from a study of graft-versus-host responses after intestinal transplantation. In the study overall: Every recipient underwent anti-thymocyte globulin induction, then tacrolimus and steroids for two to four years.

Trimming took off 1 base at V and 2 bases at J, with 13 bases between the two ends. CDR3 length: 16 amino acids. Germline CDR1 SGHVS, CDR2 FQNEAQ. In the case of this clone: Its antigen is not known.

Only in-frame clones appear in the TCRdb table, and some are missing; sequencing was by immunoSEQ multiplex PCR. The data show approximately 79,000 clones, roughly four fifths seen once. The material was unstimulated CD4+ T cells sorted from spleen or lymph node cells, obtained before intestinal transplant. The chain couples TRBV7-8 to TRBJ2-3, with D perhaps TRBD2 (6 bases). The receptor's source is a human donor who received an intestinal transplant. This CDR3 reads CASSLGLARNTDTQYF. In DNA, the CDR3 is TGTGCCAGCAGCTTAGGGCTAGCGAGAAACACAGATACGCAGTATTTT.